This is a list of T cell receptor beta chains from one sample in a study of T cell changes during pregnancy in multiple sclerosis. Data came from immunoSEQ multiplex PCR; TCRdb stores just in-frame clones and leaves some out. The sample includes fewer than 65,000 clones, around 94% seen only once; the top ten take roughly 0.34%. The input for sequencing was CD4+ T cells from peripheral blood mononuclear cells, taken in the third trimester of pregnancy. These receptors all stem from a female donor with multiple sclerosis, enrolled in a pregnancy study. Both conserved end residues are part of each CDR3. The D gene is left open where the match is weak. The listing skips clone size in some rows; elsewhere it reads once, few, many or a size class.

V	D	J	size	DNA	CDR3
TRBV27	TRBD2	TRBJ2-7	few	TGTGCCAGCAGTTTGTTAGCGGGGGGATCACCCTACGAGCAGTACTTC	CASSLLAGGSPYEQYF
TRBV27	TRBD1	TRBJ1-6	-	TGTGCCAGCGCCCGGGACAGATATAATTCACCCCTCCACTTT	CASARDRYNSPLHF
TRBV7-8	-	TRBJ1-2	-	TGTGCCAGCACCCAGGATCCGGGAGCTAACTATGGCTACACCTTC	CASTQDPGANYGYTF
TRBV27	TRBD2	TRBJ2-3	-	TGTGCCAGCAGTTTAGCGGGGGGGCCTCTCGGAGATACGCAGTATTTT	CASSLAGGPLGDTQYF
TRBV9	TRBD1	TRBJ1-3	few	TGTGCCAGCAGCGTAGACGGGACAGGGTCTGGAAACACCATATATTTT	CASSVDGTGSGNTIYF
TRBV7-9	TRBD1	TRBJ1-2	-	TGTGCCAGCAGCAAGACTACGGGACAGGGGACGGATGGCTACACCTTC	CASSKTTGQGTDGYTF
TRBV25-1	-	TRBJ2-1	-	TGTGCCAGCAGTGTACAGGGTATTGAGCAGTTCTTC	CASSVQGIEQFF
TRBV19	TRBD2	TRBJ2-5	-	TGTGCCAGTAGTATGTTCGGGACTAGAGGGGAGACCCAGTACTTC	CASSMFGTRGETQYF
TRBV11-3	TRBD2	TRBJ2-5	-	TGTGCCAGCAGCACCCGAAGGACTAGTGGTATTTTAGAGACCCAGTACTTC	CASSTRRTSGILETQYF
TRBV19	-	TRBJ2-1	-	TGTGCCAGTAGTATAGTGGTCCAGGAGCAGTTCTTC	CASSIVVQEQFF
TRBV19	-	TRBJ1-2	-	TGTGCCAGTCTCCGGGCAGGGAGGTCTGGTGGCTACACCTTC	CASLRAGRSGGYTF
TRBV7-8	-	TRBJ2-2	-	TGTGCCAGCAGCTTAGTTAGGCTAGTTCCCGGGGAGCTGTTTTTT	CASSLVRLVPGELFF
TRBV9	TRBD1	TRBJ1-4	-	TGTGCCAGCAGCGCGGACAGGGGGAATGAAAAACTGTTTTTT	CASSADRGNEKLFF
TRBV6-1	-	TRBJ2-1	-	TGTGCCAGCAGTGAATTCGAGACAGGTATCTACAATGAGCAGTTCTTC	CASSEFETGIYNEQFF
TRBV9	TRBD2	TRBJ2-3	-	TGTGCCAGCAGCGTAGCCGCGGGAGGGTTCACAGATACGCAGTATTTT	CASSVAAGGFTDTQYF
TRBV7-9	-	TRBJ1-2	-	TGTGCCAGCAGCTCGACAGGAGGTGGAGATGGCTACACCTTC	CASSSTGGGDGYTF
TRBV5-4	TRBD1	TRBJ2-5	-	TGTGCCAGCAGCTTGCCAGGGGGCACTGAGACCCAGTACTTC	CASSLPGGTETQYF
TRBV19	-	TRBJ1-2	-	TGTGCCAGTAGTATAGGTCTTGGCTACACCTTC	CASSIGLGYTF
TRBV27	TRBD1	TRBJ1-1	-	TGTGCCAGCAGCCTAGACAGGGGCACTGAAGCTTTCTTT	CASSLDRGTEAFF
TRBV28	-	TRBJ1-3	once	TGTGCCAGCAGTTACAGGGTCGACTACACCATATATTTT	CASSYRVDYTIYF
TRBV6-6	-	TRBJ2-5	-	TGTGCCAGCATCCCTACAGGGTCCCACGGGGAGACCCAGTACTTC	CASIPTGSHGETQYF
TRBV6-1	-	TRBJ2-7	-	TGTGCCAGCAAGGTCGACTATTCCTCCTACGAGCAGTACTTC	CASKVDYSSYEQYF
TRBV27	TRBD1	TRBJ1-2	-	TGTGCCAGTCATCCGGGACAGGGGGATCGGGGTGGCTACACCTTC	CASHPGQGDRGGYTF
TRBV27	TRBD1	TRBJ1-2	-	TGTGCCAGCAGTTTATTGGGGGCAGGGGGCGCGGGCTACACCTTC	CASSLLGAGGAGYTF
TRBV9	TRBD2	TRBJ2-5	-	TGTGCCAGCAGCGCCGGGCGGGGGATGGGAGAGACCCAGTACTTC	CASSAGRGMGETQYF
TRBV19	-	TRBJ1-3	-	TGTGCCAGTAGTATCGGGCAGGGAGGACCTGGAAACACCATATATTTT	CASSIGQGGPGNTIYF
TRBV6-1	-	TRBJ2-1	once	TGTGCCAGCAGTGAAATGTCCGTTATGAGGGTCTATGAGCAGTTCTTC	CASSEMSVMRVYEQFF
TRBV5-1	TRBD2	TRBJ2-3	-	TGCGCCAGCAGGACTAGCGGGGGGATCACAGATACGCAGTATTTT	CASRTSGGITDTQYF
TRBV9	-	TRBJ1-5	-	TGTGCCAGCAGCCCTGGGGACATTAGCAATCAGCCCCAGCATTTT	CASSPGDISNQPQHF
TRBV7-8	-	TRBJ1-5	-	TGTGCCAGCAGCTTAGTAGAGGGAGATCAGCCCCAGCATTTT	CASSLVEGDQPQHF
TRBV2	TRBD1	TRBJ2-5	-	TGTGCCAGCAGTGAGGTCCGGACAGGGGAAGAGACCCAGTACTTC	CASSEVRTGEETQYF
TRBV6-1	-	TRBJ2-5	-	TGTGCCAGCAGGAGTAATCAAGAGACCCAGTACTTC	CASRSNQETQYF
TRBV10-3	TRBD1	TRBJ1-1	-	TGTGCCACTCGGACAGGGCCGAACACTGAAGCTTTCTTT	CATRTGPNTEAFF
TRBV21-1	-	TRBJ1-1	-	TGTGCCAGCAGCAAACGGCAATTTAACCCCCAGGGAACTAACACTGAAGCTTTCTTT	CASSKRQFNPQGTNTEAFF
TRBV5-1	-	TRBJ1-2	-	TGCGCCAGCAGCTCAACCCTTACAGTAACTAACTATGGCTACACCTTC	CASSSTLTVTNYGYTF
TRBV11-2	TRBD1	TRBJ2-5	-	TGTGCCAGCAGCTTCGGACCCGACAGGGGTGAGACCCAGTACTTC	CASSFGPDRGETQYF
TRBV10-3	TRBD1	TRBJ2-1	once	TGTGCCATCAGTAGGACAGGGGGCTCCTACAATGAGCAGTTCTTC	CAISRTGGSYNEQFF
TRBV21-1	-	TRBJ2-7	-	TGTGCCAGCAGCCTGGGGACAGGCCTTTACGAGCAGTACTTC	CASSLGTGLYEQYF
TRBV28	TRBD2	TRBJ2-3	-	TGTGCCAGCAGTGACCCCGGACTAGCGGAAGTGGATACGCAGTATTTT	CASSDPGLAEVDTQYF
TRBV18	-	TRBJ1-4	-	TGTGCCAGCTCACCGCAGGGGAATGCTAATGAAAAACTGTTTTTT	CASSPQGNANEKLFF
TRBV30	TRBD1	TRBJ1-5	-	TGTGCCGGAGGGACAGGGAATCAGCCCCAGCATTTT	CAGGTGNQPQHF
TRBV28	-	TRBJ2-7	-	TGTGCCAGCAGTTCCTTTTCGGACAGACCCTACGAGCAGTACTTC	CASSSFSDRPYEQYF
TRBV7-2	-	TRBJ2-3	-	TGTGCCAGCAGCTTAGATTTGTCCTATAGCACAGATACGCAGTATTTT	CASSLDLSYSTDTQYF
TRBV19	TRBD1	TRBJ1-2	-	TGTGCCAGTAGACCCACGGACAGGGGATATCGAACCTTC	CASRPTDRGYRTF
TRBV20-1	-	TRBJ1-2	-	TGCAGTGCAATTACAGGGACCGGCTACACCTTC	CSAITGTGYTF
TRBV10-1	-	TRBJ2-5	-	TGCGCCACAAGACGGGAGCCGGAAGAGACCCAGTACTTC	CATRREPEETQYF
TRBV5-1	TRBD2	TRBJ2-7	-	TGCGCCAGCAGCTTTTTAGCGGGTCTGTCCTACGAGCAGTACTTC	CASSFLAGLSYEQYF
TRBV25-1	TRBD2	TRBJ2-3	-	TGTGCCAGCAGTGCAGCGGGGGGCACCACAGATACGCAGTATTTT	CASSAAGGTTDTQYF
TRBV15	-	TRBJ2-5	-	TGTGCCACCAGCAGCCATAGTGGGAGACAAGAGACCCAGTACTTC	CATSSHSGRQETQYF
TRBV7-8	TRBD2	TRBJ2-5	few	TGTGCCAGCAGCTTAGTGACTAGCGGGAGGGCCAAAGAGACCCAGTACTTC	CASSLVTSGRAKETQYF
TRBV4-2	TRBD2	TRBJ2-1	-	TGTGCCAGCAGCCAAGTGGGCGGGAGTAATGAGCAGTTCTTC	CASSQVGGSNEQFF
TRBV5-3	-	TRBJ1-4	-	TGTGCCAGAAGCGTGCAGGGTGGCGAAAAACTGTTTTTT	CARSVQGGEKLFF
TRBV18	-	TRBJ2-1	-	TGTGCCAGCTCACCACAGTCGGGAAGCTACAATGAGCAGTTCTTC	CASSPQSGSYNEQFF
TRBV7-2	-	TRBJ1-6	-	TGTGCCAGCAGCTCCCGAATCAGCTCCTATAATTCACCCCTCCACTTT	CASSSRISSYNSPLHF
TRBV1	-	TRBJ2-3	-	TGCACCAGCAGCCAAGGGCTCGGGGGTGACACAGATACGCAGTATTTT	CTSSQGLGGDTDTQYF